This T cell receptor (beta chain) is drawn from a study of graft-versus-host responses after intestinal transplantation. General observations from the study: Clonal ratios of graft-versus-host to host-versus-graft in allografts were high for patients exhibiting graft-donor T cell macrochimerism. Marrow from the recipient contained GvH clones, some of which had appeared first in ileum or blood.

V lost 0 bases, J lost 4 bases, and 9 bases lay in between. Germline V gives CDR1 SGDLS, CDR2 YYNGEE. This CDR3 has 14 residues. Note on this clone: Its antigen remains unidentified.

Repertoires were generated with immunoSEQ multiplex PCR, while TCRdb's copy carries only in-frame clones and drops some. Seen here are roughly 93,000 clones, roughly 90% observed once, and the top ten hold around 0.38%. This rearrangement joins TRBV9 to TRBJ2-3; D ambiguous. This clonotype originated in a human donor who was the organ donor for an intestinal transplant. Specimen: unstimulated CD8+ T cells sorted from spleen or lymph node cells, collected before transplant. The CDR3 sequence: CASSVATGPDTQYF. CDR3 bases: TGTGCCAGCAGCGTAGCTACCGGTCCAGATACGCAGTATTTT.